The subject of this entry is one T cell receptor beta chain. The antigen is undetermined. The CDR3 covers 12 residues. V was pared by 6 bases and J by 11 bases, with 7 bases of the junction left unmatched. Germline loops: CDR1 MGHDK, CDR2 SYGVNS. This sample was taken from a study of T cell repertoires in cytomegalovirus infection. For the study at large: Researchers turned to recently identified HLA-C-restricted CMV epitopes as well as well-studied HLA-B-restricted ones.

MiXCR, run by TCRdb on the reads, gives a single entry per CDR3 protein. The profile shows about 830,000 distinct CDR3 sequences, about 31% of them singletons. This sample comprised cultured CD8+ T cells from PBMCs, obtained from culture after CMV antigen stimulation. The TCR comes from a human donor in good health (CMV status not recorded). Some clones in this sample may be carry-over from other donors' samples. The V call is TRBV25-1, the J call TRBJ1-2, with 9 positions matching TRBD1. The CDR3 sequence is CASRAGQGWYTF. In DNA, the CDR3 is TGTGCCAGCAGGGCAGGACAGGGGTGGTACACCTTC.